This entry lists 25 T cell receptor beta chains sequenced from one sample in a study of identical twins. One entry per CDR3 protein results from TCRdb running MiXCR on the 5' RACE reads. The table has about 200,000 distinct CDR3 sequences, 8% to 11% seen once. The sequencing sample was made of memory T cells sorted from blood. The receptors were sampled from a man between 45 and 60 years old in good health.

This clonotype was observed many times. The chain carries TRBV29-1 and TRBJ2-2, with D possibly TRBD2 on 5 matching bases. The V gene's germline CDR1 is SQVTM and CDR2 ANQGSEA. CDR3 size: 13 residues. CDR3 region: CTAIATNTGELFF. The CDR3 region has the DNA TGCACCGCTATAGCGACGAACACCGGGGAGCTGTTTTTT.

This clonotype was picked up many times. The chain employs TRBV12-3 or TRBV12-4 and TRBJ2-5; the match to TRBD1 covers 8 bases. V lost 9 bases, J lost 2 bases, and 5 bases stayed unmatched. The CDR3 runs 13 residues. CDR3 protein: CASKQGGQETQYF. The DNA for the CDR3 is TGTGCCAGTAAACAGGGGGGTCAAGAGACCCAGTACTTC.

The rearrangement uses TRBV6-5 and TRBJ2-1; the match to TRBD1 covers 7 bases. The length of the CDR3 is 15 residues. The ends lost 4 bases at V and 4 bases at J; junction bases unmatched: 7. Per germline, CDR1 MNHEY and CDR2 SVGAGI. The CDR3: CASSLGTALYNEQFF. CDR3 DNA sequence: TGTGCCAGCAGTTTGGGGACAGCCCTTTACAATGAGCAGTTCTTC.

The chain uses TRBV29-1 and TRBJ2-5; D is undetermined. Trimming shortened V by 5 bases and J by 6 bases, and 13 bases separated the two germline ends. Germline values: CDR1 SQVTM, CDR2 ANQGSEA. This CDR3 is 12 amino acids long. This CDR3 is CSVPRAEKTQYF. DNA for the CDR3: TGCAGCGTTCCTAGGGCGGAAAAGACCCAGTACTTC.

This chain uses TRBV20-1 with TRBJ2-7, with D maybe TRBD1 (6 bases). CDR1 and CDR2 (germline): DFQATT, SNEGSKA (reference sequence). The CDR3 loop spans 14 amino acids. The V and J ends lost 4 bases and 2 bases respectively, with 15 bases between them. In DNA form, the CDR3 reads TGCAGTGCTACTACAGGGATTTTCGCCTACGAGCAGTACTTC. The encoded protein is CSATTGIFAYEQYF.

The sample holds many counts of this clonotype. This chain links TRBV29-1 with TRBJ1-1; a possible D gene is TRBD1 (5 bases). Germline CDR1 reads SQVTM; CDR2 reads ANQGSEA. The V end lost 7 bases, the J end lost 6 bases, and 9 bases lay between the germline ends. The CDR3 is 10 residues long. The CDR3, as DNA: TGCAGCGCAAAGGGGTCTGAAGCTTTCTTT. Its translation: CSAKGSEAFF.

V gene TRBV18 combines with J gene TRBJ1-6; D not resolved. V was cut by 2 bases and J by 7 bases, with 6 bases left in between. Per the germline V gene, CDR1 is KGHSH and CDR2 is LQKENI. The CDR3 totals 13 residues. This CDR3 reads CASSPEENSPLHF. CDR3 bases: TGTGCCAGCTCACCAGAGGAGAATTCACCCCTCCACTTT. Variable domain in full (rest from reference TRBV18 and TRBJ1-6): NAGVMQNPRHLVRRRGQEARLRCSPMKGHSHVYWYRQLPEEGLKFMVYLQKENIIDESGMPKERFSAEFPKEGPSILRIQQVVRGDSAAYFCASSPEENSPLHFGNGTRLTVT.

A single count supports this clonotype. The chain recombines TRBV30 with TRBJ2-6, with D perhaps matching TRBD1 (6 bases). The CDR3 spans 14 residues. Germline V CDR1 and CDR2: GTSNPN, SVGIG (reference sequence). V lost 8 bases, J lost 4 bases, and 15 bases lay in between. Here the CDR3 DNA reads TGTGCCGGCCACAGGGCAGCCGGGGCCAACGTCCTGACTTTC. Translation gives CAGHRAAGANVLTF.

This clonotype was counted ten times or more. The chain carries TRBV5-1 and TRBJ2-7; 7 nucleotides agree with TRBD1. The CDR3 totals 14 residues. Germline lookup yields CDR1 SGHRS and CDR2 YFSETQ. V trimming: 4 bases; J trimming: 3 bases; junction bases outside the gene matches: 7. The CDR3 here is CASSRDRTYYEQYF. The CDR3 nucleotides read TGCGCCAGCAGCCGGGACAGAACCTACTACGAGCAGTACTTC.

The sample holds a few counts of this clonotype. V gene TRBV6-1 combines with J gene TRBJ2-3; no definite D call. The CDR3 covers 11 residues. V was cut by 8 bases and J by 9 bases, with 12 bases left in between. Germline loops: CDR1 MNHNS, CDR2 SASEGT. The CDR3 reads CASPSTQTQYF. The CDR3 DNA is TGTGCCAGCCCCTCTACTCAAACGCAGTATTTT.

This clonotype occurred a few times. The chain joins TRBV6-2 or TRBV6-3 to TRBJ2-5; 7 nucleotides line up with TRBD2. With V trimmed by 8 bases and J by 11 bases, 14 bases remained unmatched. This CDR3 has 13 amino acids. Germline CDR1 is MNHEY and CDR2 is SVGEGT. CDR3 sequence: CASVAGGGYYQYF. In nucleotides, the CDR3 is TGTGCCAGCGTGGCCGGCGGGGGATATTATCAGTACTTC.

In its sample, this clonotype was seen many times. The gene calls are TRBV28 and TRBJ2-1; no reliable D call. Germline V gene data show CDR1 as MDHEN and CDR2 as SYDVKM. This CDR3 spans 15 amino acids. V lost 3 bases and J 9 bases, leaving 18 bases between the germline ends. This CDR3 reads CASSFPPIHSLEQFF. CDR3 DNA: TGTGCCAGCAGTTTCCCCCCTATACATTCGCTTGAGCAGTTCTTC.

The rearrangement links TRBV12-3 or TRBV12-4 to TRBJ1-3, with unresolved D. This CDR3 has 13 amino acids. Trimming shortened V by 5 bases and J by 3 bases, and 8 bases separated the two germline ends. The CDR3 here is CASSPRGGNTIYF. The CDR3 bases are TGTGCCAGCAGTCCCCGGGGTGGAAACACCATATATTTT.

This clonotype has at least ten counts. V and J are TRBV5-5 and TRBJ2-5; D gene uncertain. V lost 2 bases and J lost 5, with 13 bases in between. The CDR3 is made up of 14 amino acids. CDR1 SGHKS and CDR2 YYEKEE come from the germline V gene (reference sequence). In DNA form, the CDR3 reads TGTGCCAGCAGCTTTGGGTCTGAAGAGGAGACCCAGTACTTC. The encoded protein is CASSFGSEEETQYF.

This clonotype was counted many times. The chain carries TRBV15 and TRBJ1-1; TRBD1 matches at 9 bases. CDR1 and CDR2 from the germline V gene are LNHNV and YYDKDF (reference sequence). The CDR3 totals 15 residues. Losses at the gene ends were 5 bases for V and 4 bases for J; bases not matched to a gene: 8. CDR3 sequence reads: CATSGGQGSITEAFF. The CDR3, as DNA: TGTGCCACCAGCGGAGGACAGGGGTCGATCACTGAAGCTTTCTTT.

This clonotype was seen many times. J is TRBJ2-3 and V is TRBV5-6; D may correspond to TRBD1 or TRBD2 (6 bases each). The CDR3 is 15 amino acids. From germline, CDR1 is SGHDT and CDR2 YYEEEE. With 1 base removed from V and 0 bases from J, the gap between germline ends came to 9 bases. The CDR3 loop reads CASSLWGASTDTQYF. DNA of the CDR3: TGTGCCAGCAGCTTGTGGGGGGCTAGCACAGATACGCAGTATTTT.

This clonotype appeared a few times. V gene TRBV5-1 combines with J gene TRBJ2-5; D not resolved. CDR3 length: 14 residues. Trimming took off 0 bases at V and 2 bases at J, with 8 bases between the two ends. CDR1 is SGHRS, CDR2 YFSETQ, per germline. The CDR3 nucleotides read TGCGCCAGCAGCTTGGCGTCTACACAAGAGACCCAGTACTTC. This sequence encodes CASSLASTQETQYF.

In this sample, this clonotype turned up many times. The rearrangement joins TRBV12-3 or TRBV12-4 to TRBJ2-7; D is uncertain. Trimming cost V 4 bases and J 0 bases, with 7 bases left between them. The CDR3 extends over 13 amino acids. Written as DNA, the CDR3 is TGTGCCAGCAGTTATTCGTACTCCTACGAGCAGTACTTC. Residues: CASSYSYSYEQYF.

This clonotype has at least ten counts. The chain is built from TRBV20-1 and TRBJ1-1; D perhaps matches TRBD1 (6 bases). The CDR3 is 13 amino acids. Germline V CDR1 and CDR2: DFQATT, SNEGSKA (reference sequence). Trimming stripped 6 bases from V and 1 base from J, with 12 bases between. CDR3 nucleotides: TGCAGTGCCCCCGGCAGGGGGAACACTGAAGCTTTCTTT. It codes for CSAPGRGNTEAFF.

This clonotype was recorded many times. The chain uses TRBV27 and TRBJ2-1, with 8 bases fitting TRBD2. Germline V CDR1 and CDR2: MNHEY, SMNVEV (reference sequence). The CDR3 consists of 15 residues. V dropped 6 bases and J dropped 1; count of bases not matched to a gene: 5. CDR3 sequence reads: CASSRAGVSYNEQFF. Here the CDR3 DNA reads TGTGCCAGCAGCCGAGCGGGGGTATCCTACAATGAGCAGTTCTTC.

The table lists this clonotype with many counts. V gene TRBV9 combines with J gene TRBJ2-3; D not certain. Trimming shortened V by 0 bases and J by 3 bases, and 11 bases separated the two germline ends. The CDR3 covers 15 residues. Germline-derived CDR1 and CDR2 are SGDLS and YYNGEE. The CDR3 DNA reads as TGTGCCAGCAGCGTAGGTGGTTTCGGGACAGATACGCAGTATTTT. Its translation is CASSVGGFGTDTQYF.

The table lists this clonotype with a few counts. This chain links TRBV4-1 with TRBJ1-6; D is perhaps TRBD1 (6 bases). V shed 4 bases and J shed 3 bases, with 13 bases lying between them. The length of the CDR3 is 16 residues. CDR1 and CDR2 from the germline V gene are MGHRA and YSYEKL. This chain's CDR3 is CASSREGGNYNSPLHF. The CDR3 bases are TGCGCCAGCAGCCGGGAGGGGGGCAACTATAATTCACCCCTCCACTTT.

This chain connects TRBV7-2 to TRBJ2-5, with D tentatively TRBD1 or TRBD2 (7 bases each). The V end lost 5 bases, the J end lost 5 bases, and 21 bases lay between the germline ends. This CDR3 is built from 16 residues. Per germline, CDR1 SGHTA and CDR2 FQGNSA. The CDR3 region has the DNA TGTGCCAGCAGCCGCCAGGGGGGGGCGCCCGGGGAGACCCAGTACTTC. It specifies CASSRQGGAPGETQYF.

This rearrangement joins TRBV10-3 to TRBJ2-5; D not resolved. The CDR3 runs to 11 residues. V was trimmed by 6 bases and J by 1 base, leaving 3 bases between them. The germline V gene encodes CDR1 ENHRY and CDR2 SYGVKD. The CDR3 nucleotides are TGTGCCATCAGGCCCCAAGAGACCCAGTACTTC. Amino acid sequence: CAIRPQETQYF.

The V gene is TRBV20-1, the J gene TRBJ2-1; weak D call: TRBD2 (6 bases). Germline CDR1 and CDR2: DFQATT and SNEGSKA (reference sequence). The CDR3 totals 15 residues. The V end was cut by 5 bases, the J end by 3 bases, with 17 bases between. CDR3 loop: CSAPYRGMNYNEQFF. As DNA, the CDR3 is TGCAGTGCTCCGTACCGGGGGATGAACTACAATGAGCAGTTCTTC.